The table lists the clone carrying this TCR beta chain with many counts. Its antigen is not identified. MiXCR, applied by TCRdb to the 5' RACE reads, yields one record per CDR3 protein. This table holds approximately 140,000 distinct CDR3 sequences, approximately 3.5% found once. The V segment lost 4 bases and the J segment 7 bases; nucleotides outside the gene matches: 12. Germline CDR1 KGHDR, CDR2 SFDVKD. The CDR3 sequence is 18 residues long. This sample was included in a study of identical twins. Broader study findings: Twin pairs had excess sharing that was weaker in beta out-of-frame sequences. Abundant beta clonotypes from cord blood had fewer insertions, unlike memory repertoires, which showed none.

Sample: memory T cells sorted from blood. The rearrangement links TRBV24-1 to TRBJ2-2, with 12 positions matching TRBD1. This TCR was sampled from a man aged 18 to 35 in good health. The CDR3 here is CATSDPAGTGGRSGELFF. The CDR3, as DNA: TGTGCCACCAGTGACCCCGCCGGGACAGGGGGCAGGAGCGGGGAGCTGTTTTTT.